Listed below are T cell receptor beta chains from one sample, sequenced in a study of shared clonotypes between healthy human individuals. Produced via immunoSEQ multiplex PCR; TCRdb's table is partial and in-frame only. The data show roughly 530,000 clones, 90% to 96% seen once. The sequenced sample was naive CD4+ T cells sorted from blood. The source of these receptors is a woman in her twenties or thirties in good health. Both conserved end residues are part of each CDR3. The order of the fields is clone size, D gene, V gene, J gene, CDR3 DNA, CDR3 protein. A D gene is named only where the DNA matches it firmly. Clone size is given for some rows only: seen once, a few or many times, or a class if the clone is expanded.

>once|TRBD2|TRBV5-1|TRBJ2-1
TGCGCCAGCAGCTGGGGGGCTAGCGGGAGAGATGAGCAGTTCTTC
CASSWGASGRDEQFF
>NA|TRBD1|TRBV2|TRBJ1-5
TGTGCCAGCAATGGACAGGGCTCCCATCAGCCCCAGCATTTT
CASNGQGSHQPQHF
>once|NA|TRBV20-1|TRBJ1-1
TGCAGTGCGGGGGGCCATTCTGAAGCTTTCTTT
CSAGGHSEAFF
>once|NA|TRBV28|TRBJ2-2
TGTGCCAGCAGTTGGGGGACGAACACCGGGGAGCTGTTTTTT
CASSWGTNTGELFF
>NA|NA|TRBV5-8|TRBJ1-5
TGTGCCAGCAGCGGAAGGACAGTTAATCAGCCCCAGCATTTT
CASSGRTVNQPQHF
>NA|NA|TRBV7-9|TRBJ2-5
TGTGCCAGCAGCTTAACTACAGGGACCCAGTACTTC
CASSLTTGTQYF
>NA|TRBD1|TRBV6-5|TRBJ1-3
TGTGCCAGCAGATCGACAGGGGGCGGTGGAAACACCATATATTTT
CASRSTGGGGNTIYF
>NA|NA|TRBV13|TRBJ2-7
TGTGCCAGCAGCTTAGGGGTCGAGCAGTACTTC
CASSLGVEQYF
>NA|NA|TRBV19|TRBJ2-6
TGTGCCAGTAGTGGGCGGACTACTGGGGCCAACGTCCTGACTTTC
CASSGRTTGANVLTF
>NA|NA|TRBV28|TRBJ1-2
TGTGCCAGCAGTTTATGGGGAGTGGGCTACACCTTC
CASSLWGVGYTF
>NA|TRBD1|TRBV29-1|TRBJ1-2
TGCAGCGTTCCGAGACAGGGATCAGGCTACACCTTC
CSVPRQGSGYTF
>NA|TRBD2|TRBV5-1|TRBJ2-1
TGCGCCAGCAGCCCGGAAGGACTAGTTTTTTACAATGAGCAGTTCTTC
CASSPEGLVFYNEQFF
>NA|NA|TRBV18|TRBJ2-1
TGTGCCAGCTCACCGAACCCCTCCTACAATGAGCAGTTCTTC
CASSPNPSYNEQFF
>NA|NA|TRBV6-1|TRBJ2-5
TGTGCCAGCAGTGAAGTGGTACAGGGTCCAAAGTACTTC
CASSEVVQGPKYF
>NA|TRBD1|TRBV5-1|TRBJ1-1
TGCGCCAGCAGCTGGGACAACAGGGGGTTTGGGGCTGAAGCTTTCTTT
CASSWDNRGFGAEAFF
>NA|TRBD2|TRBV7-7|TRBJ2-3
TGTGCCAGCAGCCTCGGGAGGACCAATACGCAGTATTTT
CASSLGRTNTQYF
>NA|TRBD2|TRBV29-1|TRBJ2-7
TGCAGCGTTACTAGCGGGAGTGGCTACGAGCAGTACTTC
CSVTSGSGYEQYF